This T cell receptor (beta chain) was sequenced in a study of tumor and adjacent non-tumor tissue in lung cancer. No cell sorting was done before RNA was extracted from the tissue. On this clonotype: Antigen specificity is unknown. The final CDR3 position lacks the conserved phenylalanine or tryptophan, pointing to a likely read error.

Points from the study as a whole: Higher tumor TCR diversity was associated with shorter survival.

The library came from three nested PCR rounds adapted from ARM-PCR protocols. From the multiplex PCR reads, TCRdb called clonotypes with MiXCR, one entry per CDR3 protein. Altogether 200,000 to 250,000 distinct CDR3 sequences are present, about 76% being singletons, with the ten largest covering approximately 25%. This receptor was taken from a man in his 60s with non-small cell lung cancer. The material sequenced was lung tumor tissue.

The CDR3, as DNA: TGTACCAGCAGCTTGGACCGTCTGTGCACTGAAGCTTTCTCT. Its protein is CTSSLDRLCTEAFS. V is TRBV11-1 and J is TRBJ1-1; D is unclear. Germline V gene sequence: CDR1 SGHAT, CDR2 FQDESV (reference sequence). The CDR3 covers 14 residues.